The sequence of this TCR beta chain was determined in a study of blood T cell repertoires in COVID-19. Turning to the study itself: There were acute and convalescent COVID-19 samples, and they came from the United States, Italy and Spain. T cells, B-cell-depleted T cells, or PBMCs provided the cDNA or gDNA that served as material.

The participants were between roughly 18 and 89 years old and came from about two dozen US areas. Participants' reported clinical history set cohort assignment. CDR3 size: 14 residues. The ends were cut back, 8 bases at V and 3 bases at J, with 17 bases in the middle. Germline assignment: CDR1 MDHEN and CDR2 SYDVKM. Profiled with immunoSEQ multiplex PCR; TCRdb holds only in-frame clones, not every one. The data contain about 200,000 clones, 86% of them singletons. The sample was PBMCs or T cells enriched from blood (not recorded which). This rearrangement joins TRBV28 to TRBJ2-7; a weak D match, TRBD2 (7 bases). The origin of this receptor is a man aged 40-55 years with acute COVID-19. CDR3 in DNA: TGTGCCAGCGGGGGGCGGCGGGAGTTCTACGAGCAGTACTTC. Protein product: CASGGRREFYEQYF.